These 18 T cell receptor beta chains were sequenced from one sample in a study of cytomegalovirus exposure and HLA in healthy donors. Only in-frame clones appear in the TCRdb table, and some are missing; sequencing was by immunoSEQ multiplex PCR. The profile covers around 60,000 clones, with about 96% appearing a single time and under 1.5% taken by the ten largest. What was sequenced was PBMCs. The source of these receptors is a woman younger than 35 in good health and CMV-seronegative.

The chain couples TRBV30 to TRBJ2-1; D ambiguous. V lost 3 bases and J lost 1, with 4 bases in between. The CDR3 is made up of 12 amino acids. The germline V gene has CDR1 GTSNPN and CDR2 SVGIG (reference sequence). CDR3 DNA: TGTGCCTGGAGCCCGTCCTACAATGAGCAGTTCTTC. Protein: CAWSPSYNEQFF.

This clone showed up just once. V gene TRBV4-3 combines with J gene TRBJ2-1, with TRBD2 matching over 7 bases. From germline, CDR1 is LGHNA and CDR2 YSLEER. The CDR3 totals 16 residues. After removal of 1 base from V and 1 base from J, the junction contained 4 bases not matched to a gene. DNA for the CDR3: TGCGCCAGCAGCCAAGCGTGGGAGGGGTCCTACAATGAGCAGTTCTTC. Amino acids: CASSQAWEGSYNEQFF.

The chain carries TRBV11-2 and TRBJ2-1; 11 nucleotides agree with TRBD2. The CDR3 is made up of 16 amino acids. Germline V gene data show CDR1 as SGHAT and CDR2 as FQNNGV. V shed 5 bases, J shed 8 bases, and the junction held 11 bases outside the gene matches. The CDR3 nucleotides read TGTGCCAGCAGCCCCCTTAGCGGGAGGGGTGGCGATGAGCAGTTCTTC. Protein sequence: CASSPLSGRGGDEQFF.

The sample holds one count of this clone. The chain has TRBV19 and TRBJ2-1, with 12 positions matching TRBD2. The junction had 5 bases not matched to a gene; V was cut back by 5 bases and J by 0 bases. CDR1 and CDR2 (germline): LNHDA, SQIVND (reference sequence). The CDR3 length is 17 residues. CDR3 residues: CASSPLAGGTSYNEQFF. In DNA, the CDR3 is TGTGCCAGTAGTCCGCTAGCGGGGGGGACCTCCTACAATGAGCAGTTCTTC.

V gene TRBV10-3 combines with J gene TRBJ1-2; D is undetermined. The V end lost 0 bases, the J end lost 0 bases, and 8 bases lay between the germline ends. Germline V gives CDR1 ENHRY, CDR2 SYGVKD. The CDR3 covers 15 residues. As DNA, the CDR3 is TGTGCCATCAGTGAGTCGCCCGGTACTAACTATGGCTACACCTTC. It encodes CAISESPGTNYGYTF.

V and J are TRBV5-1 and TRBJ1-1, with TRBD1 matching over 7 bases. The CDR3 totals 13 residues. Looked up from germline, CDR1 is SGHRS and CDR2 is YFSETQ. V lost 4 bases and J lost 11; bases outside the gene matches: 11. The CDR3 sequence is CASSPGTAGGAFF. The CDR3 DNA is TGCGCCAGCAGCCCAGGGACAGCCGGCGGGGCTTTCTTT.

The rearrangement joins TRBV28 to TRBJ1-1, with 11 bases lining up with TRBD1. J lost 6 bases, V lost 7 bases, and 13 bases had no gene match. Germline V CDR1 and CDR2: MDHEN, SYDVKM. The CDR3 consists of 16 residues. CDR3 DNA: TGTGCCAGCACCCCGACGTCCGGGACAGGGGGGGCTGAAGCTTTCTTT. This sequence encodes CASTPTSGTGGAEAFF.

The genes are TRBV28 and TRBJ2-3, with D perhaps matching TRBD1 (6 bases). The CDR3 has 15 amino acids. Germline V gene data show CDR1 as MDHEN and CDR2 as SYDVKM. The V gene lost 2 bases and the J gene lost 0 bases, with 9 bases spanning the gap. The CDR3 is CASSLGGPSTDTQYF. DNA for the CDR3: TGTGCCAGCAGTTTAGGGGGCCCTAGCACAGATACGCAGTATTTT.

The chain has TRBV4-2 and TRBJ2-7; the match to TRBD2 covers 9 bases. From germline, CDR1 is LGHNA and CDR2 YNFKEQ. Trimming at V came to 4 bases and at J to 3 bases, leaving 7 bases not matched to a gene. This CDR3 is 15 amino acids long. In nucleotides, the CDR3 is TGTGCCAGCAGCCCGAAAGCGGGGGGAGGCTACGAGCAGTACTTC. As protein: CASSPKAGGGYEQYF.

This chain connects TRBV19 to TRBJ1-2, with 9 nucleotides matching TRBD1. V shed 5 bases and J 6 bases; nucleotides not matched to a gene: 10. Looked up from germline, CDR1 is LNHDA and CDR2 is SQIVND (reference sequence). The length of the CDR3 is 15 residues. The CDR3 region has the DNA TGTGCCAGTAGTTACCGGGACAGGGCCACGAATGGCTACACCTTC. It yields the protein CASSYRDRATNGYTF.

This clone was seen once. The J gene is TRBJ2-1, the V gene TRBV7-3; 8 bases fit TRBD2. The J segment lost 12 bases and the V segment lost 5 bases, leaving 9 bases of the junction unmatched. This CDR3 has 13 residues. Germline V gene data show CDR1 as SGHTA and CDR2 as FQGTGA. CDR3 nucleotides: TGTGCCAGCAGCCCCACGGGGGGGATTGGGCAGTTCTTC. Protein sequence: CASSPTGGIGQFF.

The rearrangement uses TRBV6-5 and TRBJ2-3; D is uncertain. Germline V gene data show CDR1 as MNHEY and CDR2 as SVGAGI. The CDR3 sequence is 14 residues long. V gave up 2 bases and J gave up 2 bases, with 8 bases separating them. DNA for the CDR3: TGTGCCAGCAGTTACCGGTTGTCCACAGATACGCAGTATTTT. Its protein is CASSYRLSTDTQYF.

This sequence joins TRBV5-1 and TRBJ2-7, with 8 bases matching TRBD2. Germline V gives CDR1 SGHRS, CDR2 YFSETQ. This CDR3 region has 16 residues. The ends lost 0 bases at V and 4 bases at J; junction bases unmatched: 9. DNA for the CDR3: TGCGCCAGCAGCTTGGTCACGGGAGGGCCGGGGTACGAGCAGTACTTC. It yields the protein CASSLVTGGPGYEQYF.

The CDR3 DNA follows: TGTGCCACCAGCAGAGGGGGCCGTACCCCTGATGGCTACACCTTC. Protein: CATSRGGRTPDGYTF. V and J are TRBV15 and TRBJ1-2, with a possible D match to TRBD1 (5 bases). The CDR3 is made up of 15 amino acids. The V end was cut by 1 base, the J end by 6 bases, with 15 bases between. Per the germline V gene, CDR1 is LNHNV and CDR2 is YYDKDF (reference sequence).

The chain employs TRBV11-2 and TRBJ2-7, with D unresolved. The CDR3 is 13 amino acids. Germline V gene data show CDR1 as SGHAT and CDR2 as FQNNGV. V was trimmed by 0 bases and J by 3 bases, leaving 6 bases between them. CDR3 bases: TGTGCCAGCAGCTTAGACCCCCTCTACGAGCAGTACTTC. Protein: CASSLDPLYEQYF.

The chain is built from TRBV7-6 and TRBJ2-3, with 10 positions matching TRBD2. With V trimmed by 4 bases and J by 4 bases, 2 bases remained unmatched. The CDR3 loop spans 14 amino acids. In germline, CDR1 is SGHVS, CDR2 FNYEAQ. In nucleotides, the CDR3 is TGTGCCAGCAGCTGGAGCGGGGGGGCAGATACGCAGTATTTT. It is translated as CASSWSGGADTQYF.

J is TRBJ2-1 and V is TRBV7-6; D gene unclear. The V and J ends lost 1 base and 6 bases respectively, with 7 bases between them. This CDR3 spans 13 amino acids. From germline, CDR1 is SGHVS and CDR2 FNYEAQ. CDR3 DNA sequence: TGTGCCAGCAGCTTAGGTCAGATCAATGAGCAGTTCTTC. This encodes CASSLGQINEQFF.

V gene TRBV13 combines with J gene TRBJ2-7; 9 bases fit TRBD2. V lost 0 bases to trimming and J lost 1 base; unmatched junction nucleotides: 16. Germline lookup yields CDR1 PRHDT and CDR2 FYEKMQ (reference sequence). The CDR3 is made up of 20 amino acids. The CDR3 here is CASSLGTPLAGLPLSYEQYF. The CDR3 coding sequence is TGTGCCAGCAGCTTAGGTACCCCACTAGCGGGCCTTCCCCTTTCCTACGAGCAGTACTTC.